Listed below are T cell receptor beta chains from one sample, sequenced in a study of regulatory T cells in long-lasting Graves disease. From the multiplex PCR reads, TCRdb called clonotypes with MiXCR, one entry per CDR3 protein. The sample has about 540,000 distinct CDR3 sequences; roughly 13% are singletons. The data were also submitted as part of a second study, on T cells in Graves' hyperthyroidism and ophthalmopathy.

The input for sequencing was peripheral blood mononuclear cells (PBMCs), taken at new diagnosis, from a patient treated with antithyroid drugs. The receptors were gathered from a man aged 25-40 years with Graves disease. Each CDR3 is given with its conserved first and last residue. The order of the fields is D gene, CDR3 length, clone size, V gene, J gene, CDR3 DNA, CDR3 protein. D genes are given only for firm matches. Clone size is shown for a subset of rows, as once, few, many or a class of expanded clone.

-	13	-	TRBV6-4	TRBJ1-5	TGTGCCAGCAGTGTAGAGGAAGGTCAGCCCCAGCATTTT	CASSVEEGQPQHF
-	15	-	TRBV19	TRBJ2-2	TGTGCCAGTACCCCATCTGAGCGCCCTAGGGGGGAGCTGTTTTTT	CASTPSERPRGELFF
-	14	few	TRBV5-6	TRBJ2-5	TGTGCCAGCAGGACTGGGGGTGGCTGGCAGACCCAGTACTTC	CASRTGGGWQTQYF
-	14	-	TRBV20-1	TRBJ2-7	TGCAGTGCTAGAGTGGGGGGTTCCGCTTACGAGCAGTACTTC	CSARVGGSAYEQYF
-	15	many	TRBV24-1	TRBJ1-3	TGTGCCACCAGTGAGGCAGGGCCTACCGGAAACACCATATATTTT	CATSEAGPTGNTIYF
TRBD2	15	many	TRBV12-3/TRBV12-4	TRBJ2-5	TGTGCCAGCAGTTTAGAACTAGCGGGGCAAGAGACCCAGTACTTC	CASSLELAGQETQYF
-	13	many	TRBV27	TRBJ1-3	TGTGCCAGCAGTTTAACACAGGGCTACACCATATATTTT	CASSLTQGYTIYF
TRBD2	15	many	TRBV27	TRBJ2-1	TGTGCCAGCAGTTTATGGGGGACTAGCACCGGCGAGCAGTTCTTC	CASSLWGTSTGEQFF
TRBD2	17	-	TRBV6-5	TRBJ2-1	TGTGCCAGCAGTTACTCGGTTCCTAGCGGGGTCTACAATGAGCAGTTCTTC	CASSYSVPSGVYNEQFF
TRBD2	16	few	TRBV7-9	TRBJ2-5	TGTGCCAGCAGAACCACTAGCGGGAGGGCCCAAGAGACCCAGTACTTC	CASRTTSGRAQETQYF